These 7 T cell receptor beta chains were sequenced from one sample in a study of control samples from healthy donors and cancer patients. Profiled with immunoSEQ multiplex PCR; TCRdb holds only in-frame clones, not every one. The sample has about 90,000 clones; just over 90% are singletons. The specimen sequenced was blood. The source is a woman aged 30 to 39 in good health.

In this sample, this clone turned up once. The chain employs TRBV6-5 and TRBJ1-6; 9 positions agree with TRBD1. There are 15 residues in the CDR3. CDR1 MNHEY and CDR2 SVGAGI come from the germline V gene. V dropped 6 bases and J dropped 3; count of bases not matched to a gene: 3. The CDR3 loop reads CASRGGQGYNSPLHF. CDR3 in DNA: TGTGCCAGCAGGGGGGGACAGGGCTATAATTCACCCCTCCACTTT.

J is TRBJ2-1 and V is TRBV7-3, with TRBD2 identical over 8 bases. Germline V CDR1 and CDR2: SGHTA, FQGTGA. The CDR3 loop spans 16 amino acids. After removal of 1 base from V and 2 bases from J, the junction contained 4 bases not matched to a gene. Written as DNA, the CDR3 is TGTGCCAGCAGCTTAATTGGTAGCGGGGCCTACAATGAGCAGTTCTTC. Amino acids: CASSLIGSGAYNEQFF.

The CDR3 sequence: CASSLGGAGKPYEQYF. The CDR3 nucleotides are TGTGCCAGCAGCTTAGGAGGCGCGGGCAAGCCCTACGAGCAGTACTTC. The rearrangement uses TRBV13 and TRBJ2-7; tentatively, D is TRBD2 (5 bases). The germline gives CDR1 PRHDT, CDR2 FYEKMQ (reference sequence). The CDR3 is 16 residues long. V was shortened by 0 bases and J by 2 bases, with 14 bases between the two germline ends.

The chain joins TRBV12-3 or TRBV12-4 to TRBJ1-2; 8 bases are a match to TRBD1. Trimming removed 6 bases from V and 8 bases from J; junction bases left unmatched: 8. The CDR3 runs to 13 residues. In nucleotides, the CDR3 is TGTGCCAGCAGGCATGGACAGGGAATGGGCTACACCTTC. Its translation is CASRHGQGMGYTF.

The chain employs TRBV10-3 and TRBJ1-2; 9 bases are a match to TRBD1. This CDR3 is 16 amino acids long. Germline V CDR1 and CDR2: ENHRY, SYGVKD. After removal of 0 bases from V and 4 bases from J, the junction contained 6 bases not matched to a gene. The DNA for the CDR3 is TGTGCCATCAGTGAGTCGGGACAGGGCCCGATCTATGGCTACACCTTC. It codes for CAISESGQGPIYGYTF.

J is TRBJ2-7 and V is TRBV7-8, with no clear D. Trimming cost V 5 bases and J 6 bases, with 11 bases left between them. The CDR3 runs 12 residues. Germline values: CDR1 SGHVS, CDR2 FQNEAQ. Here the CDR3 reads CASSLGTGEQYF. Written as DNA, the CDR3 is TGTGCCAGCAGCCTGGGAACTGGCGAGCAGTACTTC.

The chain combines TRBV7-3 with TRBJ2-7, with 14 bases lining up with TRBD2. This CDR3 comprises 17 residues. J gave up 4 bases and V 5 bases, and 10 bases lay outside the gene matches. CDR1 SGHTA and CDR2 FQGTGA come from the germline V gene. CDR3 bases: TGTGCCAGCAGCCCTAAGCCGGGACTAGCGGGAGTATACGAGCAGTACTTC. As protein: CASSPKPGLAGVYEQYF. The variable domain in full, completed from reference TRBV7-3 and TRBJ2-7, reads GAGVSQTPSNKVTEKGKYVELRCDPISGHTALYWYRQSLGQGPEFLIYFQGTGAADDSGLPNDRFFAVRPEGSVSTLKIQRTERGDSAVYLCASSPKPGLAGVYEQYFGPGTRLTVT.